These 21 T cell receptor beta chains share one sample of origin, sequenced in a study of cytomegalovirus exposure and HLA in healthy donors. Some clones are missing from TCRdb's copy, which holds only in-frame ones; the method was immunoSEQ multiplex PCR. The sample contains about 82,000 clones, 85% to 95% of which appear only once. Sequencing was performed on PBMCs. All receptors derive from a man aged 18 to 30 in good health and CMV-seronegative.

CDR3 coding DNA: TGTGCCAGCAGCGCGGGGACAGGGGCCTCCTACGAGCAGTACTTC. It is translated as CASSAGTGASYEQYF. The chain carries TRBV7-9 and TRBJ2-7, with TRBD1 matching over 10 bases. Germline V CDR1 and CDR2: SEHNR, FQNEAQ (reference sequence). The CDR3 loop spans 15 amino acids. Trimming cost V 5 bases and J 0 bases; bases outside gene matches: 4.

This rearrangement joins TRBV2 to TRBJ2-3, with 10 bases matching TRBD1. The CDR3 spans 16 residues. The germline CDR1 and CDR2 sequences are SNHLY and FYNNEI. The V gene end was trimmed by 6 bases and the J gene end by 4 bases; junction bases not matched to a gene: 10. The CDR3 sequence: CASRSAGTGAPDTQYF. The DNA for the CDR3 is TGTGCCAGCAGGTCCGCCGGGACAGGGGCTCCAGATACGCAGTATTTT.

J is TRBJ1-2 and V is TRBV29-1, with TRBD1 matching 7 bases. V trimming: 5 bases; J trimming: 4 bases; junction bases outside the gene matches: 7. CDR1 is SQVTM, CDR2 ANQGSEA, per germline. CDR3 length: 13 residues. Here the CDR3 DNA reads TGCAGCGTTTTGACAGGGTGGATCTATGGCTACACCTTC. Residues: CSVLTGWIYGYTF.

V gene TRBV7-9 combines with J gene TRBJ1-4, with 7 bases lining up with TRBD1. The V gene's germline CDR1 is SEHNR and CDR2 FQNEAQ (reference sequence). V shed 2 bases and J 8 bases; nucleotides not matched to a gene: 5. The CDR3 consists of 14 residues. The CDR3: CASSLIRGDEKLFF. CDR3 sequence (DNA): TGTGCCAGCAGCTTAATCAGGGGGGACGAAAAACTGTTTTTT.

The genes are TRBV5-4 and TRBJ1-1; 10 positions agree with TRBD1. V lost 7 bases and J lost 4; bases outside the gene matches: 4. CDR1 and CDR2 from the germline V gene are SGHNT and YYREEE (reference sequence). This CDR3 is 13 amino acids long. The chain's CDR3 is CASRQGARTEAFF. The CDR3, as DNA: TGTGCCAGCCGACAGGGGGCGCGCACTGAAGCTTTCTTT.

This sequence joins TRBV6-5 and TRBJ1-4; weak D call: TRBD1 (5 bases). This CDR3 region has 14 residues. Germline loops: CDR1 MNHEY, CDR2 SVGAGI. The V end was cut by 6 bases, the J end by 5 bases, with 13 bases between. The CDR3 bases are TGTGCCAGCAGCCTCGTACCAGGGAATGAAAAACTGTTTTTT. It translates to CASSLVPGNEKLFF.

V gene TRBV30 combines with J gene TRBJ2-7, with D perhaps matching TRBD2 (5 bases). CDR3 size: 12 residues. Looked up from germline, CDR1 is GTSNPN and CDR2 is SVGIG (reference sequence). The V end lost 5 bases, the J end lost 0 bases, and 8 bases lay between the germline ends. DNA for the CDR3: TGTGCCTGGGCTGAGGGCTCCTACGAGCAGTACTTC. Protein: CAWAEGSYEQYF. The complete variable domain, with remaining parts taken from reference TRBV30 and TRBJ2-7, reads SQTIHQWPATLVQPVGSPLSLECTVEGTSNPNLYWYRQAAGRGLQLLFYSVGIGQISSEVPQNLSASRPQDRQFILSSKKLLLSDSGFYLCAWAEGSYEQYFGPGTRLTVT.

The rearrangement links TRBV2 to TRBJ1-4, with 9 positions matching TRBD1. CDR1 is SNHLY and CDR2 is FYNNEI in the germline V gene. This CDR3 is 15 amino acids long. The J segment lost 6 bases and the V segment lost 11 bases, leaving 13 bases of the junction unmatched. DNA of the CDR3: TGTGCCGACTCCCGGGATAGGACAGGGGATGAAAAACTGTTTTTT. This translates into CADSRDRTGDEKLFF.

The chain uses TRBV7-8 and TRBJ2-1, with TRBD2 matching 13 bases. This CDR3 has 16 amino acids. Unmatched junction bases numbered 0, after V lost 1 base and J lost 3 bases. Germline assignment: CDR1 SGHVS and CDR2 FQNEAQ. DNA for the CDR3: TGTGCCAGCAGCTTAGGGACTAGCGGGAGCTACAATGAGCAGTTCTTC. It translates to CASSLGTSGSYNEQFF.

The V and J genes are TRBV12-5 and TRBJ2-7, with D unclear. The CDR3 consists of 12 residues. From germline, CDR1 is LGHNT and CDR2 FRNRAP. V lost 6 bases and J lost 4, with 10 bases in between. CDR3 bases: TGTGCTAGTGGCCTACTCTTGTACGAGCAGTACTTC. Residues: CASGLLLYEQYF.

CDR3 residues: CASSARDRPYNEQFF. Written as DNA, the CDR3 is TGTGCCAGCAGCGCCCGGGACAGGCCGTACAATGAGCAGTTCTTC. The chain employs TRBV5-6 and TRBJ2-1; the match to TRBD1 covers 8 bases. The CDR3 is 15 amino acids. From germline, CDR1 is SGHDT and CDR2 YYEEEE. V trimming: 4 bases; J trimming: 4 bases; junction bases outside the gene matches: 7.

The chain links TRBV29-1 to TRBJ2-5, with D possibly matching TRBD1 (5 bases). This CDR3 region has 15 residues. V was clipped by 4 bases and J by 1 base, with 16 bases between them. Germline V gene data show CDR1 as SQVTM and CDR2 as ANQGSEA. The CDR3 here is CSVGKGSNFQETQYF. CDR3 bases: TGCAGCGTTGGTAAGGGGTCCAACTTCCAAGAGACCCAGTACTTC.

The V call is TRBV4-2, the J call TRBJ2-1; D might be TRBD1 (6 bases). With 4 bases removed from V and 8 bases from J, the gap between germline ends came to 15 bases. The CDR3 is made up of 14 amino acids. Germline values: CDR1 LGHNA, CDR2 YNFKEQ. CDR3 in DNA: TGTGCCAGCAGCCCCCTACAGGGTATCCATGAGCAGTTCTTC. This codes for CASSPLQGIHEQFF.

This sequence joins TRBV7-9 and TRBJ1-1; D gene uncertain. Trimming removed 3 bases at V and 0 bases at J, with 5 bases between. CDR1 and CDR2 (germline): SEHNR, FQNEAQ (reference sequence). The CDR3 is 13 amino acids. As DNA, the CDR3 is TGTGCCAGCAGCTTCACAGTGAACACTGAAGCTTTCTTT. This gives the protein CASSFTVNTEAFF.

The chain combines TRBV9 with TRBJ2-5, with a tentative D call TRBD1 (6 bases). The CDR3 extends over 16 amino acids. Looked up from germline, CDR1 is SGDLS and CDR2 is YYNGEE. V was cut by 3 bases and J by 1 base, with 16 bases left in between. This chain's CDR3 is CASSGTGSGAQETQYF. The CDR3 nucleotides are TGTGCCAGCAGCGGTACAGGGAGTGGGGCCCAAGAGACCCAGTACTTC.

The chain carries TRBV4-1 and TRBJ1-4, with 10 bases identical to TRBD1. Germline assignment: CDR1 MGHRA and CDR2 YSYEKL. This CDR3 region has 17 residues. V shed 4 bases, J shed 7 bases, and the junction held 12 bases outside the gene matches. CDR3: CASSLRDRGGSGEKLFF. The CDR3 DNA reads TGCGCCAGCAGCCTCCGGGACAGGGGCGGATCTGGTGAAAAACTGTTTTTT.

The chain uses TRBV5-1 and TRBJ1-1; 9 bases map to TRBD1. CDR1 and CDR2 from the germline V gene are SGHRS and YFSETQ. CDR3 length: 14 residues. V was clipped by 8 bases and J by 4 bases; unmatched bases: 9. Here the CDR3 reads CASTLGTGPTEAFF. CDR3 bases: TGCGCCAGTACCCTAGGGACAGGGCCCACTGAAGCTTTCTTT.

The chain carries TRBV6-5 and TRBJ2-2; 7 nucleotides align to TRBD1. J lost 1 base, V lost 5 bases, and 4 bases had no gene match. CDR1 is MNHEY, CDR2 SVGAGI, per germline. This CDR3 region has 15 residues. In DNA form, the CDR3 reads TGTGCCAGCAGTCAAGGACAGGTGAACACCGGGGAGCTGTTTTTT. Amino acid sequence: CASSQGQVNTGELFF.

The rearrangement links TRBV6-1 to TRBJ1-4; TRBD1 is a possible D gene (5 bases). The germline CDR1 and CDR2 sequences are MNHNS and SASEGT. This CDR3 region has 16 residues. Trimming left V 4 bases short and J 2 bases short, with 14 bases between. CDR3 region: CASSAWGGVTNEKLFF. The CDR3 DNA sequence: TGTGCCAGCAGTGCTTGGGGAGGGGTTACTAATGAAAAACTGTTTTTT.

The chain recombines TRBV7-9 with TRBJ2-1; TRBD2 aligns across 7 bases. J lost 7 bases, V lost 3 bases, and 9 bases had no gene match. The germline V gene encodes CDR1 SEHNR and CDR2 FQNEAQ (reference sequence). This CDR3 has 15 residues. The CDR3: CASSFGTTGMNEQFF. CDR3 DNA sequence: TGTGCCAGCAGCTTCGGGACTACCGGAATGAATGAGCAGTTCTTC.

V is TRBV7-2 and J is TRBJ2-4; 11 bases fit TRBD2. The V segment lost 5 bases and the J segment 1 base; nucleotides outside the gene matches: 10. This CDR3 region has 18 residues. Germline V CDR1 and CDR2: SGHTA, FQGNSA. DNA of the CDR3: TGTGCCAGCAGCCCAACTAGCGGGAGTATAAGTGCCAAAAACATTCAGTACTTC. As protein: CASSPTSGSISAKNIQYF.